Listed below are T cell receptor beta chains from one sample, sequenced in a study of blood T cell repertoires in COVID-19. The table came from immunoSEQ multiplex PCR; TCRdb's copy has only in-frame clones and leaves some out. The table lists under 300,000 clones, about four fifths of them singletons. The sample comprised peripheral blood. These TCRs come from a woman aged 60 to 75 with active or convalescent COVID-19. The CDR3 runs from the conserved cysteine through the conserved F or W. A D gene is named only where the DNA matches it firmly. Not all rows give a size; the values are once, few, many and, for expanded clones, a class.

>.|.|TRBV27|TRBJ2-3
CASSLAGRQDTQYF
TGTGCCAGCAGTTTAGCGGGCCGGCAAGATACGCAGTATTTT
>TRBD1|.|TRBV7-2|TRBJ1-4
CASSGRQGSKLFF
TGTGCCAGCAGCGGAAGACAGGGATCGAAACTGTTTTTT
>.|.|TRBV27|TRBJ2-7
CASSLRGTAGGVKQYF
TGTGCCAGCAGTCTCCGAGGGACGGCTGGCGGGGTTAAGCAGTACTTC
>TRBD2|.|TRBV10-1|TRBJ2-7
CASSDPGGGPSYEQYF
TGCGCCAGCAGTGACCCCGGGGGGGGGCCCTCCTACGAGCAGTACTTC
>.|few|TRBV5-6|TRBJ1-2
CASSPYGGSGSYGYTF
TGTGCCAGCAGCCCGTACGGGGGTTCCGGATCCTATGGCTACACCTTC
>.|.|TRBV6-6|TRBJ1-1
CASSLRAGTRYTEAFF
TGTGCCAGCAGCCTACGGGCGGGGACTAGATACACTGAAGCTTTCTTT
>.|.|TRBV6-2/TRBV6-3|TRBJ1-2
CASSYPDYGYTF
TGTGCCAGCAGTTACCCCGACTATGGCTACACCTTC
>.|once|TRBV15|TRBJ1-5
CATSRETTGRSNQPQHF
TGTGCCACCAGCAGGGAAACGACAGGCAGAAGCAATCAGCCCCAGCATTTT
>.|.|TRBV19|TRBJ1-6
CASRGGAPSPLHF
TGTGCCAGTCGGGGGGGGGCGCCTTCACCCCTCCACTTT
>TRBD1|.|TRBV28|TRBJ1-5
CASSSRDRGLSQPQHF
TGTGCCAGCAGTTCCCGGGACAGGGGGCTTAGTCAGCCCCAGCATTTT
>TRBD2|.|TRBV5-1|TRBJ2-5
CASSLALAGGRETQYF
TGCGCCAGCAGCTTGGCCTTAGCGGGGGGACGAGAGACCCAGTACTTC
>TRBD1|.|TRBV29-1|TRBJ2-7
CSVAGGSSYEQYF
TGCAGCGTTGCAGGGGGTAGCTCCTACGAGCAGTACTTC
>TRBD2|.|TRBV5-4|TRBJ2-1
CASSYTGGGNEQFF
TGTGCCAGCAGTTATACGGGGGGAGGCAATGAGCAGTTCTTC
>TRBD2|few|TRBV7-3|TRBJ2-1
CASSLISGGGGEQFF
TGTGCCAGCAGCTTAATTTCGGGAGGGGGAGGTGAGCAGTTCTTC
>.|.|TRBV6-2/TRBV6-3|TRBJ2-5
CASSTQGETQYF
TGTGCCAGCAGTACTCAGGGGGAGACCCAGTACTTC
>.|few|TRBV7-6|TRBJ2-5
CASSLSPSETQYF
TGTGCCAGCAGCTTATCCCCTTCGGAGACCCAGTACTTC
>.|.|TRBV12-5|TRBJ1-2
CASGLRGNGYTF
TGTGCTAGTGGTTTGAGAGGGAACGGCTACACCTTC
>.|once|TRBV19|TRBJ2-7
CASSMEGERYEQYF
TGTGCCAGTAGTATGGAAGGCGAGCGGTACGAGCAGTACTTC
>.|.|TRBV15|TRBJ2-7
CATSREAGTYEQYF
TGTGCCACCAGCAGAGAGGCAGGGACCTACGAGCAGTACTTC
>.|.|TRBV6-1|TRBJ1-6
CASSAVRSSYNSPLHF
TGTGCCAGCAGTGCCGTGAGGAGCTCCTATAATTCACCCCTCCACTTT
>TRBD1|.|TRBV2|TRBJ1-2
CASSDLKGASYGYTF
TGTGCCAGCAGTGACCTTAAGGGGGCAAGCTATGGCTACACCTTC
>TRBD1|once|TRBV20-1|TRBJ2-1
CSASSWTGSSYNEQFF
TGCAGTGCTAGTTCCTGGACAGGGAGCTCCTACAATGAGCAGTTCTTC
>TRBD2|few|TRBV27|TRBJ2-7
CASSSNSRGDLEQYF
TGTGCCAGCAGTTCAAACTCCCGGGGGGATCTCGAGCAGTACTTC
>.|.|TRBV5-4|TRBJ2-7
CASSASPGDEQYF
TGTGCCAGCAGCGCGTCGCCCGGGGACGAGCAGTACTTC
>TRBD2|.|TRBV4-2|TRBJ2-7
CASSQDSGGSVFYEQYF
TGTGCCAGCAGCCAAGATTCCGGGGGGTCTGTTTTTTACGAGCAGTACTTC